The 13 T cell receptor beta chains given below trace back to one sample, sequenced in a study of cytomegalovirus exposure and HLA in healthy donors. In the PCR, 60 Vbeta and 13 Jbeta primers were used. Profiling relied on immunoSEQ multiplex PCR, and the TCRdb table lists in-frame clones only, not all of them. The data contain about 150,000 clones, approximately 80% of them singletons. Sample: PBMCs. The receptors shown here come from a woman aged 40 to 49 in good health and CMV-seropositive.

This rearrangement joins TRBV6-5 to TRBJ2-1, with D tentatively TRBD2 (5 bases). The germline V gene has CDR1 MNHEY and CDR2 SVGAGI. This CDR3 comprises 13 residues. Trimming pared 2 bases from V and 9 bases from J, leaving 11 bases between. CDR3 DNA sequence: TGTGCCAGCAGTTACGCCGGGGTCGGTGAGCAGTTCTTC. Amino acids: CASSYAGVGEQFF.

Details on this clone: Relative to the germline gene, one junction end is altered; a read error may explain this. This rearrangement joins TRBV15 to TRBJ2-4, with TRBD1 identical over 8 bases. CDR1 and CDR2 from the germline V gene are LNHNV and YYDKDF (reference sequence). The CDR3 length is 17 residues. The chain's CDR3 is CATSRDPGTGSKNSQYF. The CDR3 DNA reads as TGTGCCACCAGCAGAGATCCCGGGACAGGCTCCAAAAACAGTCAGTACTTC.

The J gene is TRBJ1-1, the V gene TRBV9; no definite D call. V lost 4 bases to trimming and J lost 1 base, with 14 bases between them. The CDR3 covers 15 residues. The V gene's germline CDR1 is SGDLS and CDR2 YYNGEE. The CDR3 sequence: CASSPMYGGNTEAFF. CDR3 nucleotide sequence: TGTGCCAGCAGCCCCATGTACGGCGGGAACACTGAAGCTTTCTTT.

This chain joins TRBV29-1 and TRBJ2-5; D is perhaps TRBD2 (7 bases). V was trimmed by 6 bases and J by 5 bases, leaving 16 bases between them. Germline V gene data show CDR1 as SQVTM and CDR2 as ANQGSEA. This CDR3 has 13 residues. This chain's CDR3 is CSVGGGRGETQYF. CDR3 in DNA: TGCAGCGTGGGAGGGGGTCGCGGGGAGACCCAGTACTTC.

In regard to this clone: Mismatch with germline at one junction end may stem from a read error. This sequence joins TRBV5-6 and TRBJ2-4; 7 bases match TRBD2. The CDR3 extends over 15 amino acids. Germline lookup yields CDR1 SGHDT and CDR2 YYEEEE. As DNA, the CDR3 is TGTGCCATCAGCCCGGGGGGTCAGATGAAAAACATTCAGTACTTC. Its translation: CAISPGGQMKNIQYF.

The chain links TRBV9 to TRBJ2-5; 8 positions agree with TRBD1. CDR3 length: 15 amino acids. Germline V CDR1 and CDR2: SGDLS, YYNGEE. Trimming removed 3 bases from V and 4 bases from J; junction bases left unmatched: 8. CDR3 loop: CASSGDRGGLETQYF. The CDR3 region has the DNA TGTGCCAGCAGCGGCGACAGGGGCGGTTTAGAGACCCAGTACTTC.

This clone was counted between two and nine times. The chain uses TRBV5-1 and TRBJ2-7; D call uncertain. CDR1 is SGHRS and CDR2 is YFSETQ in the germline V gene. The CDR3 covers 12 residues. V lost 5 bases and J lost 2, with 8 bases in between. In DNA, the CDR3 is TGCGCCAGCAGTCCGAGCACCTACGAGCAGTACTTC. Amino acids: CASSPSTYEQYF.

This clone was observed once. The chain uses TRBV19 and TRBJ1-2, with 8 bases fitting TRBD1. Germline V gene data show CDR1 as LNHDA and CDR2 as SQIVND (reference sequence). This CDR3 comprises 13 residues. J lost 4 bases, V lost 9 bases, and 7 bases had no gene match. The CDR3 protein is CASQQGVSYGYTF. CDR3 bases: TGTGCCAGCCAACAGGGGGTGTCCTATGGCTACACCTTC.

The rearrangement uses TRBV20-1 and TRBJ2-5, with D possibly being TRBD1 (5 bases). Per germline, CDR1 DFQATT and CDR2 SNEGSKA (reference sequence). The CDR3 has 11 amino acids. V was shortened by 7 bases and J by 3 bases, with 9 bases between the two germline ends. This CDR3 is CSGQHKETQYF. The CDR3 DNA follows: TGCAGTGGACAGCACAAAGAGACCCAGTACTTC.

The J gene is TRBJ1-2, the V gene TRBV9; 8 nucleotides line up with TRBD1. The CDR3 spans 17 residues. CDR1 is SGDLS, CDR2 YYNGEE, per germline. Trimming at V came to 3 bases and at J to 0 bases, leaving 10 bases not matched to a gene. CDR3 loop: CASSARTTGEANYGYTF. The CDR3 coding sequence is TGTGCCAGCAGCGCCCGAACGACAGGGGAAGCTAACTATGGCTACACCTTC.

This clone was detected a few times. The CDR3 here is CASSLGTGTANYGYTF. DNA for the CDR3: TGTGCCAGCAGTTTGGGGACCGGGACAGCTAACTATGGCTACACCTTC. The chain uses TRBV27 and TRBJ1-2; TRBD1 matches 7 bases. The germline gives CDR1 MNHEY, CDR2 SMNVEV (reference sequence). CDR3 length: 16 residues. V was clipped by 3 bases and J by 0 bases; unmatched bases: 7.

This clone was observed a single time. The chain carries TRBV2 and TRBJ2-5; D is uncertain. The CDR3 length is 13 residues. V dropped 4 bases and J dropped 5 bases, with 11 bases sitting between them. Looked up from germline, CDR1 is SNHLY and CDR2 is FYNNEI. CDR3 coding DNA: TGTGCCAGCAGTGGGAATAGCTTGGAGACCCAGTACTTC. Translation gives CASSGNSLETQYF.

This clone was seen only a few times. The V and J genes are TRBV6-1 and TRBJ2-7, with D uncertain. V was trimmed by 2 bases and J by 3 bases, leaving 8 bases between them. The germline V gene encodes CDR1 MNHNS and CDR2 SASEGT. The CDR3 contains 13 residues. The CDR3: CASSEPGDYEQYF. The CDR3, as DNA: TGTGCCAGCAGTGAACCGGGTGACTACGAGCAGTACTTC.